This T cell receptor (beta chain) came from a study of OX40 agonist ivuxolimab in advanced cancers. Study context: Dose-escalation patients suffered from hepatocellular carcinoma, melanoma, renal cell or head and neck cancer. Study results and caveats: Averaged across samples, CD8+ T cells carried more expanded clones than CD4+ did.

The CDR3 is made up of 14 amino acids. The germline gives CDR1 SGHRS, CDR2 YFSETQ. Trimming removed 3 bases from V and 0 bases from J, with 9 bases in between. With regard to this clone: The antigen remains unidentified.

The protocol was immunoSEQ multiplex PCR, while the TCRdb copy is restricted to in-frame clones and leaves out a portion. The table includes tens of thousands of clones, more than 75% detected once. This TCR was recovered from an adult with an advanced solid tumor such as melanoma, head and neck, liver or kidney cancer. The rearrangement joins TRBV5-1 to TRBJ1-1, with TRBD1 as a possible D gene (6 bases). The material sequenced was CD4+ or CD8+ T cells sorted from blood, taken in a trial of the OX40 agonist ivuxolimab. CDR3 loop: CASSSGTLNTEAFF. The CDR3 DNA reads as TGCGCCAGCAGCTCCGGGACACTGAACACTGAAGCTTTCTTT.